This T cell receptor beta chain was obtained from a study of T cells in Graves' hyperthyroidism and ophthalmopathy. Overall study findings and caveats: Ophthalmopathy, as predicted by the model, came a median roughly 6.5 months after the prediction.

On this clonotype: Its specificity is unknown.

PBMCs were obtained from approximately 10 ml fresh peripheral blood. Researchers amplified the TCR beta CDR3 regions from RNA transcripts. Initially, a first-round RT-PCR of the TCR CDR3 employed the HTBI primer set. TCRdb called the multiplex PCR reads again in MiXCR, with one record for every CDR3 protein. This sample yields some 570,000 distinct CDR3 sequences, of which 13% to 15% are seen a single time; about 7% belongs to the top ten. Germline loops: CDR1 LGHNT, CDR2 FRNRAP. The V and J ends lost 5 bases and 0 bases, in that order; junction bases with no gene match: 5. The CDR3 totals 15 residues.

The clonotype originates from a woman under 30 with Graves' ophthalmopathy. Sequenced sample: blood. The rearrangement joins TRBV12-5 to TRBJ1-2; TRBD1 aligns across 8 bases. The CDR3 sequence is CASGPGQGANYGYTF. CDR3 nucleotides: TGTGCTAGTGGTCCCGGACAGGGCGCTAACTATGGCTACACCTTC.